A single sample gave rise to the 5 T cell receptor beta chains below, sequenced in a study of siplizumab effects on memory and regulatory T cells. Sequencing was performed with immunoSEQ multiplex PCR; in TCRdb, only in-frame clones are kept and a portion is missing. Of around 110,000 clones listed, 90% to 95% are singletons. The sequencing input was non-Treg CD4+ T cells sorted from blood. The receptors were sampled from a human donor in good health.

The chain has TRBV5-1 and TRBJ2-1; 8 bases are a match to TRBD2. The CDR3 runs 14 residues. Germline V CDR1 and CDR2: SGHRS, YFSETQ. V lost 4 bases and J lost 3; bases outside the gene matches: 3. CDR3 nucleotides: TGCGCCAGCAGCCTTAGCGGGGACTACAATGAGCAGTTCTTC. It translates to CASSLSGDYNEQFF.

The chain has TRBV5-5 and TRBJ1-2; D not resolved. The CDR3 contains 14 residues. V was shortened by 0 bases and J by 6 bases, with 12 bases between the two germline ends. From germline, CDR1 is SGHKS and CDR2 YYEKEE (reference sequence). CDR3 sequence reads: CASSLVGVSDGYTF. CDR3 in DNA: TGTGCCAGCAGCTTGGTCGGGGTTAGCGATGGCTACACCTTC.

The V and J genes are TRBV2 and TRBJ1-5; D unclear. The CDR3 covers 15 residues. Germline-derived CDR1 and CDR2 are SNHLY and FYNNEI. The germline V and J ends were trimmed by 6 bases and 4 bases, with 16 bases remaining between them. In DNA form, the CDR3 reads TGTGCCAGCAGCACCCGGGCGGCGGGTAATCAGCCCCAGCATTTT. It yields the protein CASSTRAAGNQPQHF.

The chain links TRBV9 to TRBJ2-3; D call uncertain. Deletions cut 2 bases from V and 1 base from J, with 8 bases between. Germline V gene sequence: CDR1 SGDLS, CDR2 YYNGEE. CDR3 length equals 14 residues. Here the CDR3 DNA reads TGTGCCAGCAGCGTGTCCCGGGGCACAGATACGCAGTATTTT. Translating gives CASSVSRGTDTQYF.

This sequence joins TRBV7-9 and TRBJ1-2, with unresolved D. The V and J ends lost 5 bases and 2 bases respectively, with 9 bases between them. Looked up from germline, CDR1 is SEHNR and CDR2 is FQNEAQ (reference sequence). There are 13 residues in the CDR3. The CDR3 DNA is TGTGCCAGCAGCCCGGACGGAAACTATGGCTACACCTTC. This sequence encodes CASSPDGNYGYTF. Full variable domain (outside the CDR3, taken from reference TRBV7-9 and TRBJ1-2): DTGVSQNPRHKITKRGQNVTFRCDPISEHNRLYWYRQTLGQGPEFLTYFQNEAQLEKSRLLSDRFSAERPKGSFSTLEIQRTEQGDSAMYLCASSPDGNYGYTFGSGTRLTVV.